The sequence of this T cell receptor (beta chain) was determined in a study of blood T cell repertoires in COVID-19. Study at large: The United States, Italy and Spain were the sources of the acute and convalescent COVID-19 samples. T cells, B-cell-depleted T cells, or PBMCs supplied cDNA or gDNA.

CDR1 is SNHLY and CDR2 is FYNNEI in the germline V gene. The CDR3 contains 12 residues. V was cut by 1 base and J by 7 bases, with 8 bases left in between. Individuals drawn from around 25 US areas were about 18 to 95 years old. Each participant's cohort was designated according to participant-reported clinical history. Using immunoSEQ multiplex PCR, the repertoire was profiled, and TCRdb retains in-frame clones only, with some absent. The sample lists around 250,000 clones, around nine tenths seen once, with about 1.5% in the top ten. V gene TRBV2 combines with J gene TRBJ2-7; D ambiguous. The TCR originated in a woman between 50 and 59 years old who had recovered from COVID-19. The sample comprised PBMCs or T cells enriched from blood (not recorded which). CDR3 in DNA: TGTGCCAGCAGTGAAGGGCTCTCAGAGCAGTACTTC. Its translation is CASSEGLSEQYF.